This T cell receptor beta chain was obtained from a study of blood T cell repertoires in COVID-19. The overall study: Acute and convalescent COVID-19 samples came from the United States, Italy and Spain. PBMCs, B-cell-depleted T cells, or T cells were the source of the cDNA or gDNA that made up the material.

Assay: immunoSEQ multiplex PCR; the TCRdb copy retains only in-frame clones and omits some. The sample carries around 230,000 clones, roughly 89% recorded once. Trimming at V came to 5 bases and at J to 7 bases, leaving 10 bases not matched to a gene. There are 15 residues in the CDR3. Germline V gene sequence: CDR1 SGHRS, CDR2 YFSETQ. The chain recombines TRBV5-1 with TRBJ2-1; 9 bases are a match to TRBD2. Sequencing was done on a sample of PBMCs or T cells enriched from blood (not recorded which). The receptor comes from a woman under 40 with acute COVID-19. The CDR3 loop is CASSFSGTSRNEQFF. In DNA, the CDR3 is TGCGCCAGCAGTTTTTCCGGGACTAGCAGGAATGAGCAGTTCTTC.